This TCR beta chain derives from a study of STAT3 mutations in large granular lymphocyte leukemia. The wider study: Under 50% of treated T-LGLL patients showed hematologic response to immunosuppression.

Average productive template count per sample was roughly 40,000. Here immunoSEQ multiplex PCR was the method, and the copy in TCRdb shows in-frame clones only, minus some. The data contain tens of thousands of clones, 80% to 90% of them singletons. Remarks on this clone: Its antigen is unknown.

Study results and limitations: Some patients had persisting codominant clonotypes that could mask small clones. Every T-cell large granular lymphocyte leukemia patient had at least one immunodominant TCR beta clonotype. In several patients, dominant TCR clone burden exceeded STAT3 mutant burden.

Germline CDR1 is SGDLS and CDR2 is YYNGEE. CDR3 size: 13 residues. Trimming stripped 0 bases from V and 3 bases from J, with 5 bases between. Material for sequencing was PBMCs. The chain has TRBV9 and TRBJ2-3; D gene uncertain. This clonotype originated in a human donor with T large granular lymphocyte leukemia. Some clones in this sample may be carry-over from other donors' samples. CDR3 loop: CASSVDRTDTQYF. In DNA form, the CDR3 reads TGTGCCAGCAGCGTAGACCGGACAGATACGCAGTATTTT. The whole variable domain, remainder taken from reference TRBV9 and TRBJ2-3, is DSGVTQTPKHLITATGQRVTLRCSPRSGDLSVYWYQQSLDQGLQFLIQYYNGEERAKGNILERFSAQQFPDLHSELNLSSLELGDSALYFCASSVDRTDTQYFGPGTRLTVL.